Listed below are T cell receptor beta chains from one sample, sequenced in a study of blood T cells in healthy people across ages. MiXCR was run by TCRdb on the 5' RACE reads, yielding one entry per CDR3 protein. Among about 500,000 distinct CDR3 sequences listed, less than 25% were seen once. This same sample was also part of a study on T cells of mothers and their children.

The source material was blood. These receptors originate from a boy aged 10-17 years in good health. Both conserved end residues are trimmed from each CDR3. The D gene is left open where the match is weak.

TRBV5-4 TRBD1 ASSRWDRARANTEAF
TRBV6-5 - ASSYVRAGNEQF
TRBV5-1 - ASSLRTNEKLF
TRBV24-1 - ATSDLKEYNEQF
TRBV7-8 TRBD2 ASSFPPGGGYEQY
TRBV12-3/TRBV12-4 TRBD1 ATSTGAETQY
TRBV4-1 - ASSQESGRGEQF
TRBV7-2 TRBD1 ASSPRQGGADTQY
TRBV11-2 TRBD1 ASSSGQGPTYEQY
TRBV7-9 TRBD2 ASSRTSGSKDEQF
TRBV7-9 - ASDRSGASPLH